The rows below give T cell receptor beta chains drawn from one sample of a study of shared clonotypes between healthy human individuals. Some clones are missing from TCRdb's copy, which holds only in-frame ones; the method was immunoSEQ multiplex PCR. This table holds hundreds of thousands of clones, 90% to 96% found once. The sequenced material came from naive CD4+ T cells sorted from blood. The receptors stem from a woman younger than 45 in good health. CDR3s include the opening cysteine and the closing phenylalanine or tryptophan.

TRBJ1-4 TRBV27 CASAGRGWAREKLFF
TRBJ2-7 TRBV7-9 CASSLSRSSYEQYF
TRBJ2-7 TRBV18 CASSPPGVYSYEQYF
TRBJ2-2 TRBV2 CASSEAGSRNTGELFF
TRBJ1-3 TRBV29-1 CSVGEQLGNTIYF
TRBJ2-4 TRBV28 CASSAGTTITLAKNIQYF
TRBJ2-2 TRBV21-1 CASTIRRLAGGLCPGELFF
TRBJ1-1 TRBV7-3 CASRAGTAGEAFF
TRBJ2-7 TRBV7-8 CASSLRGNRDRQYF
TRBJ2-7 TRBV18 CASSHGQGVGYEQYF
TRBJ1-6 TRBV27 CASSLRQGNNSPLHF
TRBJ2-7 TRBV18 CASFPGQGGYEQYF
TRBJ2-3 TRBV11-2 CASSLTSGSSDTQYF
NA TRBV30 CAWSVAVGVKYEQYF
TRBJ2-7 TRBV10-3 CAIMREGSYEQYF
TRBJ2-4 TRBV18 CASSQGAGNIQYF
TRBJ1-2 TRBV7-6 CASSLGPGSNYGYTF
TRBJ2-7 TRBV10-3 CAISESLAGSSYEQYF
NA TRBV7-9 CASTPRDRAYEQYF
TRBJ1-4 TRBV27 CASRRQGAATNEKLFF
TRBJ1-5 TRBV5-8 CASSPGTGRSYQPQHF
TRBJ2-1 TRBV15 CATSRDSGYNEQFF
TRBJ2-4 TRBV11-2 CASSLVLSKNIQYF
TRBJ2-5 TRBV5-8 CASSFPGPIQETQYF
TRBJ2-7 TRBV25-1 CASSERTTDEQYF
TRBJ2-6 TRBV9 CASSSHSGANVLTF
TRBJ2-1 TRBV11-3 CASSLGAGRTSGNNEQFF
TRBJ1-1 TRBV5-1 CASSLASQGAGEAFF
TRBJ1-2 TRBV28 CASSLENPYGYTF
TRBJ2-6 TRBV19 CASTPGGSGANVLTF
TRBJ2-6 TRBV5-1 CASSLDRGSGANVLTF
TRBJ2-5 TRBV27 CATAALAGVVETQYF
TRBJ1-4 TRBV30 CAWSADRATNEKLFF
TRBJ1-2 TRBV5-6 CASSPGQNYGYTF
TRBJ2-6 TRBV7-3 CASSASSGANVLTF
TRBJ2-7 TRBV6-5 CASSYYGSGKLYEQYF
TRBJ1-5 TRBV4-2 CASSQELAGNQPQHF
TRBJ1-4 TRBV2 CASQIGHEKLFF
TRBJ2-7 TRBV20-1 CSARSEEQYF
NA TRBV7-9 CASSSLGTGLYEQYF
TRBJ2-5 TRBV19 CASSPWDSETQYF
TRBJ2-7 TRBV21-1 CASSKGAGRLPYEQYF
TRBJ1-1 TRBV18 CASSPQTENTEAFF
TRBJ1-4 TRBV4-2 CASSQLRGGGEKLFF
TRBJ2-5 TRBV5-1 CASSGRTSVQETQYF
TRBJ2-7 TRBV7-6 CASSFQGLYEQYF
TRBJ1-3 TRBV5-1 CASRLALDGNTIYF